This T cell receptor (beta chain) was observed in a study of HIV-infected patients and healthy controls (dated by TCRdb to the mid-2010s). The library was produced with 5' RACE. Sequenced on an Illumina MiSeq. Using fastp at Q25 and MiXCR, TCRdb reprocessed the public reads and kept productive beta chains. For every CDR3 protein sequence, its rows merge into one entry that carries the most common genes and DNA. This sample lists around 67,000 distinct CDR3 sequences; roughly a sixth were detected once. The ten largest clones add up to approximately 5% of the sample. This clonotype was recorded a few times. Its antigen is currently not known. No base qualities exist here, and no much larger clone lies one base off it. Per the germline V gene, SQVTM is the CDR1 and ANQGSEA is the CDR2. The CDR3 runs 15 amino acids, cysteine and phenylalanine included. Of all the DNA, just the CDR3 is kept, 45 bases in frame from base 1. Germline trimming amounts to 5 bases on V and 7 bases on J, with 10 as the count of junction bases outside the gene matches.

The clonotype comes from a human donor in good health. The V and J genes are TRBV29-1 and TRBJ2-1, with 11 bases in between that match TRBD2. The specimen was CD4+ T cells from blood. The DNA sequence is as follows: TGCAGCGTTTCCGTTGCTAGCGGGGGGATTAATGAGCAGTTCTTC. Translation gives CSVSVASGGINEQFF.